The T cell receptor (beta chain) described here comes from a study of shared clonotypes between healthy human individuals. The naive CD8 subset, CD45RO-negative cells positively selected for CCR7, excluded terminally differentiated effector memory CD45RA+ cells. Germline assignment: CDR1 MDHEN and CDR2 SYDVKM. CDR3 length: 12 residues. Trimming pared 2 bases from V and 8 bases from J, leaving 9 bases between. In the study's own analysis: ImmunoSEQ sequences covered only the junction and lacked quality scores; filtering therefore differed. Clones were sequenced by immunoSEQ multiplex PCR, and TCRdb holds only the in-frame ones, with some missing. Clone size and the V and J calls come from that table; the DNA yielded D and trimming. The sample contains around 600,000 clones, approximately 95% of which appear only once.

Sequencing was done on a sample of naive CD8+ T cells sorted from blood. This clonotype was sampled from a woman aged 30 to 39 in good health. The V and J genes are TRBV28 and TRBJ1-2; maybe TRBD1 (5 bases). CDR3 in DNA: TGTGCCAGCAGTTTACTGGACACCGGCTACACCTTC. Its translation is CASSLLDTGYTF.